These 14 T cell receptor beta chains came from one sample sequenced in a study of cytomegalovirus exposure and HLA in healthy donors. PCR involved 60 Vbeta and 13 Jbeta primers. Some clones are missing from TCRdb's copy, which holds only in-frame ones; the method was immunoSEQ multiplex PCR. The sample includes fewer than 200,000 clones, around 76% seen only once; the top ten take about 2.1%. The material sequenced was PBMCs. The receptors were gathered from a female donor in good health and CMV-seronegative.

V and J are TRBV16 and TRBJ2-2; possibly TRBD2 for D (6 bases). Looked up from germline, CDR1 is KGHSY and CDR2 is FQNENV. Trimming cost V 4 bases and J 5 bases, with 20 bases left between them. CDR3 length equals 17 residues. The chain's CDR3 is CASSPREPDEFTGELFF. The CDR3 bases are TGTGCCAGCAGCCCCCGGGAGCCCGACGAGTTTACCGGGGAGCTGTTTTTT.

The chain couples TRBV13 to TRBJ1-1, with 10 bases aligning to TRBD1. Trimming removed 4 bases from V and 6 bases from J; junction bases left unmatched: 5. CDR3 length equals 14 residues. Germline values: CDR1 PRHDT, CDR2 FYEKMQ (reference sequence). The CDR3 DNA reads as TGTGCCAGCAGCTCCGGGACAGGGGCCTCTGAAGCTTTCTTT. It specifies CASSSGTGASEAFF.

The chain combines TRBV29-1 with TRBJ1-1; tentatively, D is TRBD1 (6 bases). CDR1 and CDR2 from the germline V gene are SQVTM and ANQGSEA. The CDR3 runs to 14 residues. V gave up 0 bases and J gave up 4 bases, with 12 bases separating them. The CDR3 DNA reads TGCAGCGTTGAAGACATCGTCAGGGGCACTGAAGCTTTCTTT. Its translation is CSVEDIVRGTEAFF.

The chain uses TRBV6-5 and TRBJ1-1; D unclear. The germline V and J ends were trimmed by 2 bases and 0 bases, with 10 bases remaining between them. This CDR3 contains 15 residues. Germline V CDR1 and CDR2: MNHEY, SVGAGI. The CDR3 loop is CASSYTTDMNTEAFF. CDR3 in DNA: TGTGCCAGCAGTTACACCACAGACATGAACACTGAAGCTTTCTTT.

This clone showed up just a few times. The rearrangement links TRBV18 to TRBJ2-5; 8 bases agree with TRBD1. The V gene end was trimmed by 2 bases and the J gene end by 11 bases; junction bases not matched to a gene: 13. CDR1 KGHSH and CDR2 LQKENI come from the germline V gene. There are 15 residues in the CDR3. The CDR3 nucleotides read TGTGCCAGCTCACCAGACGGCAGGGGGCACGGGGAGCAGTACTTC. Residues: CASSPDGRGHGEQYF. The entire variable domain, with the rest obtained from reference TRBV18 and TRBJ2-5, is as follows: NAGVMQNPRHLVRRRGQEARLRCSPMKGHSHVYWYRQLPEEGLKFMVYLQKENIIDESGMPKERFSAEFPKEGPSILRIQQVVRGDSAAYFCASSPDGRGHGEQYFGPGTRLLVL.

In its sample, this clone was seen a few times. This rearrangement joins TRBV5-4 to TRBJ1-1, with 8 bases matching TRBD1. Trimming took 5 bases from V and 7 from J; bases not matched to a gene: 13. The CDR3 totals 15 residues. Germline V gives CDR1 SGHNT, CDR2 YYREEE (reference sequence). The CDR3 sequence: CASRDLKDRASEAFF. CDR3 coding DNA: TGTGCCAGCAGAGATTTAAAGGACAGGGCGAGTGAAGCTTTCTTT.

Remarks on this clone: The sample has other DNA sequences that encode this CDR3 too. The rearrangement joins TRBV5-1 to TRBJ2-7; 8 bases are a match to TRBD1. Germline CDR1 is SGHRS and CDR2 is YFSETQ. Germline trimming cut 1 base from V and 2 bases from J; bases unmatched to any gene: 5. The CDR3 runs 15 residues. CDR3: CASSLSGTGAYEQYF. CDR3 bases: TGCGCCAGCAGCTTGTCCGGGACAGGAGCCTACGAGCAGTACTTC. The complete variable domain, with remaining parts taken from reference TRBV5-1 and TRBJ2-7, reads KAGVTQTPRYLIKTRGQQVTLSCSPISGHRSVSWYQQTPGQGLQFLFEYFSETQRNKGNFPGRFSGRQFSNSRSEMNVSTLELGDSALYLCASSLSGTGAYEQYFGPGTRLTVT.

The chain employs TRBV30 and TRBJ2-4, with D perhaps TRBD1 (5 bases). Germline V gene sequence: CDR1 GTSNPN, CDR2 SVGIG (reference sequence). Trimming took 3 bases from V and 1 from J, leaving 16 bases between them. The CDR3 covers 16 residues. As DNA, the CDR3 is TGTGCCTGGAGGCCTTCAGGGAAGACGGCCAAAAACATTCAGTACTTC. This translates into CAWRPSGKTAKNIQYF.

The chain couples TRBV30 to TRBJ1-1; tentatively, D is TRBD1 (5 bases). V was cut by 0 bases and J by 4 bases, with 9 bases left in between. The CDR3 spans 13 residues. Germline V CDR1 and CDR2: GTSNPN, SVGIG (reference sequence). This chain's CDR3 is CAWSVGGLTEAFF. In DNA, the CDR3 is TGTGCCTGGAGTGTGGGGGGTCTCACTGAAGCTTTCTTT.

This sequence joins TRBV14 and TRBJ1-2; no clear D. Germline CDR1 SGHDN, CDR2 FVKESK. This CDR3 comprises 14 residues. V dropped 2 bases and J dropped 4 bases, with 11 bases sitting between them. CDR3 in amino acids: CASSQRMGAYGYTF. The CDR3 DNA sequence: TGTGCCAGCAGCCAACGGATGGGAGCCTATGGCTACACCTTC.

The rearrangement uses TRBV25-1 and TRBJ2-7; 10 nucleotides agree with TRBD1. The germline V gene encodes CDR1 MGHDK and CDR2 SYGVNS. Trimming took 9 bases from V and 6 from J; bases not matched to a gene: 11. This CDR3 is built from 14 residues. CDR3 sequence: CASKPGQGISEQYF. The CDR3, as DNA: TGTGCCAGTAAACCGGGACAGGGGATAAGCGAGCAGTACTTC.

The rearrangement uses TRBV19 and TRBJ1-2, with TRBD1 as a possible D gene (6 bases). This CDR3 is built from 14 residues. Germline assignment: CDR1 LNHDA and CDR2 SQIVND (reference sequence). Deletions cut 5 bases from V and 4 bases from J, with 14 bases between. CDR3 sequence: CASSLRGESYGYTF. In nucleotides, the CDR3 is TGTGCCAGTAGTCTCAGGGGCGAAAGCTATGGCTACACCTTC. Combining the CDR3 with reference TRBV19 and TRBJ1-2 gives the whole variable domain DGGITQSPKYLFRKEGQNVTLSCEQNLNHDAMYWYRQDPGQGLRLIYYSQIVNDFQKGDIAEGYSVSREKKESFPLTVTSAQKNPTAFYLCASSLRGESYGYTFGSGTRLTVV.

The gene calls are TRBV27 and TRBJ1-1; D perhaps matches TRBD1 (6 bases). Deletions cut 7 bases from V and 2 bases from J, with 17 bases between. The CDR3 runs to 15 residues. The V gene's germline CDR1 is MNHEY and CDR2 SMNVEV (reference sequence). The CDR3 loop reads CASTPPGTTNTEAFF. For the CDR3, the DNA is TGTGCCAGCACACCCCCCGGGACAACCAACACTGAAGCTTTCTTT.

The chain couples TRBV29-1 to TRBJ1-2, with TRBD1 as a possible D gene (5 bases). Deletions cut 3 bases from V and 7 bases from J, with 18 bases between. The CDR3 extends over 14 amino acids. CDR1 SQVTM and CDR2 ANQGSEA come from the germline V gene. CDR3 sequence (DNA): TGCAGCGTTGATATTAGGGGATCAAGGGGTGGCTACACCTTC. Translating it yields CSVDIRGSRGGYTF.